These 18 T cell receptor beta chains were all obtained from the same sample, sequenced in a study of early T cells in non-severe SARS-CoV-2 infection. Using its own MiXCR run on the 5' RACE reads, TCRdb lists one record per CDR3 protein. The data contain over 60,000 distinct CDR3 sequences, about an eighth of them singletons. The sequencing sample was made of whole blood. These receptor sequences come from an adult who was a healthcare worker with PCR-confirmed SARS-CoV-2 infection or an uninfected control (not recorded which).

This clonotype was seen many times. The chain joins TRBV5-4 to TRBJ1-2; D might be TRBD1 (5 bases). The CDR3 consists of 13 residues. Germline-derived CDR1 and CDR2 are SGHNT and YYREEE (reference sequence). Trimming cost V 1 base and J 4 bases, with 8 bases left between them. This CDR3 reads CASSLPGTYGYTF. Here the CDR3 DNA reads TGTGCCAGCAGCTTGCCTGGGACCTATGGCTACACCTTC.

The J gene is TRBJ2-7, the V gene TRBV4-3; D is undetermined. Germline-derived CDR1 and CDR2 are LGHNA and YSLEER. Trimming stripped 1 base from V and 5 bases from J, with 15 bases between. The CDR3 runs to 15 residues. The CDR3: CASSQGTTPRNEQYF. The CDR3, as DNA: TGCGCCAGCAGCCAAGGTACGACACCTCGGAACGAGCAGTACTTC.

This clonotype occurred a few times. The chain links TRBV29-1 to TRBJ2-5; TRBD2 is a possible D gene (6 bases). Germline V gene data show CDR1 as SQVTM and CDR2 as ANQGSEA. With 8 bases removed from V and 0 bases from J, the gap between germline ends came to 16 bases. The CDR3 runs 14 residues. The CDR3 spells CSSKEGRHQETQYF. CDR3 DNA sequence: TGCAGCTCAAAGGAGGGCCGCCACCAAGAGACCCAGTACTTC.

In this sample, this clonotype turned up many times. The genes are TRBV7-9 and TRBJ2-4; D not certain. The germline CDR1 and CDR2 sequences are SEHNR and FQNEAQ (reference sequence). The CDR3 covers 14 residues. The germline V and J ends were trimmed by 1 base and 8 bases, with 12 bases remaining between them. The CDR3 DNA reads as TGTGCCAGCAGCTTAGGGCCCTGGGCGGACATTCAGTACTTC. This gives the protein CASSLGPWADIQYF.

This clonotype was detected a few times. This rearrangement joins TRBV5-5 to TRBJ2-3; 7 bases fit TRBD2. With V trimmed by 5 bases and J by 2 bases, 11 bases remained unmatched. Germline assignment: CDR1 SGHKS and CDR2 YYEKEE (reference sequence). The CDR3 is 16 amino acids. CDR3 region: CASSRQGGANTDTQYF. For the CDR3, the DNA is TGTGCCAGCAGTCGGCAGGGAGGGGCCAACACAGATACGCAGTATTTT.

This clonotype appeared many times. The chain carries TRBV19 and TRBJ1-6; D remains unclear. The CDR3 sequence is 16 residues long. Per germline, CDR1 LNHDA and CDR2 SQIVND (reference sequence). V lost 10 bases and J lost 0, with 16 bases in between. CDR3 in amino acids: CATSRERSSYNSPLHF. As DNA, the CDR3 is TGTGCCACCTCAAGGGAGAGGAGCTCCTATAATTCACCCCTCCACTTT.

This rearrangement joins TRBV6-2 or TRBV6-3 to TRBJ2-7; TRBD2 agrees at 8 bases. Germline lookup yields CDR1 MNHEY and CDR2 SVGEGT. There are 13 residues in the CDR3. The V gene end was trimmed by 2 bases and the J gene end by 7 bases; junction bases not matched to a gene: 4. The CDR3, as DNA: TGTGCCAGCAGTTACCGGGCTAGCGGGGAGCAGTACTTC. Residues: CASSYRASGEQYF.

This rearrangement joins TRBV9 to TRBJ2-4; 8 positions agree with TRBD1. Germline V lookup: CDR1 SGDLS, CDR2 YYNGEE. The CDR3 length is 16 residues. Trimming at V came to 3 bases and at J to 3 bases, leaving 8 bases not matched to a gene. CDR3 coding DNA: TGTGCCAGCAGCGGAGCATCAGGGGGCGTCAAAAACATTCAGTACTTC. Its protein is CASSGASGGVKNIQYF. The whole variable domain, remainder taken from reference TRBV9 and TRBJ2-4, is DSGVTQTPKHLITATGQRVTLRCSPRSGDLSVYWYQQSLDQGLQFLIQYYNGEERAKGNILERFSAQQFPDLHSELNLSSLELGDSALYFCASSGASGGVKNIQYFGAGTRLSVL.

In its sample, this clonotype was seen many times. The rearrangement joins TRBV5-1 to TRBJ2-7; D gene unclear. This CDR3 has 14 amino acids. In germline, CDR1 is SGHRS, CDR2 YFSETQ. V was shortened by 0 bases and J by 3 bases, with 10 bases between the two germline ends. CDR3 in DNA: TGCGCCAGCAGCTTGGGTGGCGGTCACTACGAGCAGTACTTC. Translated: CASSLGGGHYEQYF.

This clonotype showed up just a few times. The rearrangement links TRBV18 to TRBJ2-7, with 9 bases that match TRBD1. The length of the CDR3 is 14 residues. V shed 1 base and J 6 bases; nucleotides not matched to a gene: 4. From germline, CDR1 is KGHSH and CDR2 LQKENI. The CDR3 DNA is TGTGCCAGCTCACCACGGGGACAGGGAGCCGAGCAGTACTTC. Protein product: CASSPRGQGAEQYF. Looking up the rest from reference TRBV18 and TRBJ2-7 gives the full variable domain: NAGVMQNPRHLVRRRGQEARLRCSPMKGHSHVYWYRQLPEEGLKFMVYLQKENIIDESGMPKERFSAEFPKEGPSILRIQQVVRGDSAAYFCASSPRGQGAEQYFGPGTRLTVT.

This clonotype was picked up many times. CDR3 DNA sequence: TGTGCCAGCAGCTTGGGGGTCGCGGAAGCCGAGCAGTACTTC. Translating gives CASSLGVAEAEQYF. The V gene is TRBV5-6, the J gene TRBJ2-7; D is unclear. CDR1 and CDR2 (germline): SGHDT, YYEEEE. CDR3 length: 14 amino acids. The V end was cut by 0 bases, the J end by 6 bases, with 13 bases between.

The V call is TRBV7-6, the J call TRBJ1-1; D is possibly TRBD1 (5 bases). The V gene lost 2 bases and the J gene lost 6 bases, with 13 bases spanning the gap. Germline V CDR1 and CDR2: SGHVS, FNYEAQ. The CDR3 sequence is 14 residues long. The CDR3 bases are TGTGCCAGCAGCTTATTGGCAGGGTCCGCTGAAGCTTTCTTT. Amino acids: CASSLLAGSAEAFF.

As regards this clonotype: This may be a read error, as it is one base from a much larger clone. V is TRBV6-1 and J is TRBJ1-6; tentative D call: TRBD1 (5 bases). The germline V gene encodes CDR1 MNHNS and CDR2 SASEGT. The CDR3 has 14 residues. CDR3 sequence (DNA): TGTGCCAGCAGTGATCGGGGGGACCCGTCACCCCCCCACTTT. Residues: CASSDRGDPSPPHF.

This clonotype appeared a few times. The chain uses TRBV24-1 and TRBJ1-2; D unresolved. V lost 5 bases and J lost 8, with 20 bases in between. The CDR3 totals 15 residues. The germline V gene encodes CDR1 KGHDR and CDR2 SFDVKD. The DNA for the CDR3 is TGTGCCACCAGTGGGGCGAGCAGGCTGTTACGAGGCTACACCTTC. It encodes CATSGASRLLRGYTF.

The sample holds a few counts of this clonotype. This chain joins TRBV5-1 and TRBJ2-5; TRBD1 aligns across 7 bases. CDR1 SGHRS and CDR2 YFSETQ come from the germline V gene. J lost 5 bases, V lost 4 bases, and 5 bases had no gene match. The CDR3 spans 13 residues. CDR3 loop: CASSVDREETQYF. CDR3 bases: TGCGCCAGCAGCGTTGACAGGGAGGAGACCCAGTACTTC.

The table lists this clonotype with a few counts. The genes are TRBV30 and TRBJ2-2; D gene ambiguous. CDR1 is GTSNPN, CDR2 SVGIG, per germline (reference sequence). The CDR3 has 14 amino acids. V shed 0 bases and J shed 2 bases, with 7 bases lying between them. CDR3 coding DNA: TGTGCCTGGAGTGTAGATCCCAACACCGGGGAGCTGTTTTTT. This translates into CAWSVDPNTGELFF.

This chain links TRBV7-2 with TRBJ2-4; D ambiguous. Trimming took 5 bases from V and 6 from J, leaving 8 bases between them. In germline, CDR1 is SGHTA, CDR2 FQGNSA. This CDR3 spans 12 amino acids. The CDR3 is CASSPTGNIQYF. CDR3 in DNA: TGTGCCAGCAGCCCGACGGGAAACATTCAGTACTTC.

This clonotype was recorded a few times. This chain uses TRBV12-5 with TRBJ2-7; maybe TRBD1 (5 bases). The CDR3 covers 12 residues. Germline V CDR1 and CDR2: LGHNT, FRNRAP. V lost 5 bases, J lost 7 bases, and 12 bases lay in between. In nucleotides, the CDR3 is TGTGCTAGTGGTCTGACAGACACAGAGCAGTACTTC. It translates to CASGLTDTEQYF.